This TCR beta chain was recorded in a study of long-term antiretroviral therapy in people with HIV. This CDR3 has 13 residues. In germline, CDR1 is MNHEY, CDR2 SMNVEV (reference sequence). V was cut by 8 bases and J by 12 bases, with 20 bases left in between. This clone is a singleton in its sample. It was version v3.0 of the immunoSEQ assay that was run at survey level. Method: immunoSEQ multiplex PCR; TCRdb's copy keeps in-frame clones and lacks some. The sample includes just over 20,000 clones, about 80% of them seen just once. Sequencing used unsorted PBMCs, obtained 0.5 years after starting antiretroviral therapy. The chain is built from TRBV27 and TRBJ1-5; D remains unclear. This clonotype originated in a man in his late teens or twenties with HIV. CDR3 amino acids: CASGNLGDPLQHF. The CDR3, as DNA: TGTGCCAGCGGAAACCTCGGAGACCCCCTCCAGCATTTT.